A selection of T cell receptor beta chains follows, all from one sample in a study of T cell responses to AZD1222 COVID-19 vaccine. Profiling relied on immunoSEQ multiplex PCR, and the TCRdb table lists in-frame clones only, not all of them. The table shows some 150,000 clones, with 80% to 90% occurring only once. The sample was peripheral blood, taken on day 0 of AZD1222 vaccination. The receptors here all came from an adult in good health. CDR3s include the opening cysteine and the closing phenylalanine or tryptophan. D genes are given only for firm matches. The size of a clone is reported for some rows only, either as once, few or many, or as a class for expanded clones.

V	J	size	D	CDR3	DNA
TRBV27	TRBJ2-7	once	TRBD2	CASSYGGTSIEQYF	TGTGCCAGCAGTTATGGGGGGACTAGTATTGAGCAGTACTTC
TRBV9	TRBJ1-1	-	-	CASSTAGGPREAFF	TGTGCCAGCAGCACCGCGGGGGGGCCTAGGGAAGCTTTCTTT
TRBV11-3	TRBJ2-7	-	-	CASSLEESYEQYF	TGTGCCAGCAGCTTGGAAGAAAGCTACGAGCAGTACTTC
TRBV6-5	TRBJ2-1	-	TRBD2	CASSPGLGGNNEQFF	TGTGCCAGCAGTCCGGGACTAGGAGGGAACAATGAGCAGTTCTTC
TRBV11-2	TRBJ2-7	-	TRBD2	CASSPLGGTPREQYF	TGTGCCAGCAGCCCCCTGGGGGGGACGCCCCGAGAGCAGTACTTC
TRBV24-1	TRBJ2-1	-	TRBD2	CATLCGGGPYNEQFF	TGTGCCACCCTTTGTGGCGGGGGGCCCTACAATGAGCAGTTCTTC
TRBV4-1	TRBJ1-2	-	-	CASSQGVSSNYGYTF	TGCGCCAGCAGCCAAGGGGTCAGTTCTAACTATGGCTACACCTTC
TRBV7-9	TRBJ2-3	-	TRBD2	CASSLGLAGSTDTQYF	TGTGCCAGCAGCTTAGGACTAGCGGGGAGCACAGATACGCAGTATTTT
TRBV4-1	TRBJ2-3	-	TRBD1	CASSQPDREDTQYF	TGCGCCAGCAGCCAACCCGACAGGGAAGATACGCAGTATTTT
TRBV28	TRBJ2-4	-	TRBD2	CASSLEAGLAKNIQYF	TGTGCCAGCAGTTTAGAAGCGGGACTAGCCAAAAACATTCAGTACTTC
TRBV19	TRBJ1-6	-	TRBD1	CASSIRWTGGRNSPLHF	TGTGCCAGTAGTATCCGGTGGACAGGGGGACGTAATTCACCCCTCCACTTT
TRBV7-9	TRBJ1-4	-	-	CASSLVGNEKLFF	TGTGCCAGCAGCTTAGTCGGAAATGAAAAACTGTTTTTT
TRBV6-5	TRBJ1-4	-	-	CATETGIANEKLFF	TGTGCCACTGAAACGGGGATAGCTAATGAAAAACTGTTTTTT
TRBV6-6	TRBJ2-3	-	-	CASRWRESTDTQYF	TGTGCCAGCCGGTGGAGGGAGAGCACAGATACGCAGTATTTT
TRBV6-5	TRBJ2-7	-	-	CASYNTLYEQYF	TGTGCCAGCTACAATACTCTATACGAGCAGTACTTC
TRBV10-3	TRBJ2-2	-	-	CATGDRNTGELFF	TGTGCCACCGGGGACCGAAACACCGGGGAGCTGTTTTTT
TRBV7-9	TRBJ2-1	-	-	CASRRGSGTYNEQFF	TGTGCCAGCCGAAGGGGTAGCGGAACTTACAATGAGCAGTTCTTC
TRBV28	TRBJ2-6	-	-	CASSLFTGANVLTF	TGTGCCAGCAGTTTATTTACTGGGGCCAACGTCCTGACTTTC
TRBV7-9	TRBJ2-5	-	TRBD2	CASSPSGVETQYF	TGTGCCAGCAGCCCTAGCGGGGTAGAGACCCAGTACTTC
TRBV11-1	TRBJ1-2	-	-	CASSRRHNYGYTF	TGTGCCAGCAGCCGCCGACACAACTATGGCTACACCTTC
TRBV11-1	TRBJ2-7	-	-	CASSLGQSSYEQYF	TGTGCCAGCAGCTTAGGACAGAGCTCCTACGAGCAGTACTTC
TRBV15	TRBJ1-1	-	-	CATSRKPIEGNTEAFF	TGTGCCACCAGCAGAAAACCTATTGAGGGCAACACTGAAGCTTTCTTT
TRBV5-1	TRBJ1-4	-	TRBD1	CASSLGTGEEKLFF	TGCGCCAGCAGCCTGGGGACAGGGGAAGAAAAACTGTTTTTT